This TCR beta chain was observed in a study of T-cell reconstitution after alpha-beta-depleted transplantation in children. V gave up 6 bases and J gave up 3 bases; unmatched junction bases: 11. Germline values: CDR1 DFQATT, CDR2 SNEGSKA (reference sequence). The CDR3 loop spans 15 amino acids. Ten or more counts support this clonotype. Preparation of the TCRbeta library used unique molecular identifiers. TCRdb reanalysed the PCR reads using MiXCR and keeps one entry per CDR3 protein. The sample consists of roughly 150,000 distinct CDR3 sequences, roughly 11% of them appearing once. The receptor was derived from a boy aged 2-9 years with acute myeloid leukemia, due to receive a stem cell transplant. V and J are TRBV20-1 and TRBJ2-5; 9 bases align to TRBD2. Sequences were derived from PBMCs, sampled before TCRalphabeta/CD19-depleted stem cell transplant. As DNA, the CDR3 is TGCAGTGCAAAACGGCTAGGACTAGCGAAAGAGACCCAGTACTTC. This gives the protein CSAKRLGLAKETQYF.